Below, 3 T cell receptor beta chains from the same sample are listed, as sequenced in a study of identical twins. TCRdb fed the 5' RACE reads into MiXCR, producing one record per CDR3 protein. The data show some 300,000 distinct CDR3 sequences, roughly 12% seen once. This same sample was also taken into another study, of yellow fever vaccine responses in identical twins.

The sequenced sample consisted of CD8+ T cells sorted from blood. The receptors originated from a woman aged 18-30 years in good health.

The chain recombines TRBV20-1 with TRBJ1-2; a possible D gene is TRBD1 (6 bases). Trimming stripped 0 bases from V and 3 bases from J, with 26 bases between. This CDR3 has 19 amino acids. The germline CDR1 and CDR2 sequences are DFQATT and SNEGSKA (reference sequence). Here the CDR3 reads CSARDRPGEGGSGHYGYTF. DNA for the CDR3: TGCAGTGCTAGAGATCGCCCCGGTGAAGGGGGTTCTGGGCACTATGGCTACACCTTC.

This clonotype was counted many times. The rearrangement uses TRBV29-1 and TRBJ1-1; D is unclear. Trimming took off 1 base at V and 3 bases at J, with 6 bases between the two ends. The germline gives CDR1 SQVTM, CDR2 ANQGSEA. This CDR3 region has 12 residues. CDR3 nucleotide sequence: TGCAGCGTTGAAGGTATAGACACTGAAGCTTTCTTT. Its translation is CSVEGIDTEAFF. The whole variable domain, remainder taken from reference TRBV29-1 and TRBJ1-1, is SAVISQKPSRDICQRGTSLTIQCQVDSQVTMMFWYRQQPGQSLTLIATANQGSEATYESGFVIDKFPISRPNLTFSTLTVSNMSPEDSSIYLCSVEGIDTEAFFGQGTRLTVV.

The J gene is TRBJ2-1, the V gene TRBV24-1; weak D call: TRBD2 (6 bases). V lost 1 base and J 4 bases, leaving 10 bases between the germline ends. CDR1 and CDR2 (germline): KGHDR, SFDVKD. The CDR3 runs 15 residues. The CDR3 bases are TGTGCCACCAGTGATTTAGGACTATCATACAATGAGCAGTTCTTC. Translated: CATSDLGLSYNEQFF.